This entry describes one TCR beta chain. Its target antigen remains unknown. A much bigger clone sits one base away, suggesting this may be a read error. This sample is part of a study of tumor-infiltrating lymphocytes in primary liver carcinoma (dated by TCRdb to about 2017). Some background on the complete study: Hepatocellular carcinoma (four) or combined HCC and intrahepatic cholangiocarcinoma (one) was present in the five patients, who were three men and two women aged 30 to 69 years. The five patients had tumors of stage T1-T3 N0M0, with maximum diameters ranging from about 4.2 to 10 cm. TCRbeta repertoire sequencing, expression microarrays and whole-exome sequencing were combined in the study across five regions of each liver tumor, with adjacent normal tissue and blood also included. Roughly 3.5 to 7.5 million productive TCRbeta reads were obtained per sample, and no significant difference in read depth was found between tissue types. Repertoires from technical replicates were highly reproducible, with mean shared-clone rates near 0.89 and correlation coefficients above 0.95. A total of approximately 35 specimens from 5 patients, comprising about 25 tumor regions, 5 adjacent noncancerous liver tissues and 5 peripheral blood samples, were covered by TCRbeta repertoire sequencing. To link TCRbeta repertoire diversity with the local molecular phenotype, the roughly 23 tumor region samples were profiled using Agilent mRNA microarrays. The paper as a whole reports these results and caveats: Repertoire overlap was higher between tumor regions (mean around 36%) than tumor-adjacent (approximately 17%) or tumor-blood (14%) pairs, consistent with antigen-driven expansion. Because sequencing covered only the TCR beta chain and unpaired alpha chains were not captured, true repertoire diversity is likely underestimated. Only roughly 7-25% of top clones appeared in all five regions of a tumor, which suggests that tumor-infiltrating T cells are spatially heterogeneous. With just four or five patients in the study, the authors point out that the findings should be validated in a larger study. The top 250 clones accounted for a significantly greater share of the repertoire in tumors than in blood (p = 0.039). Comparison of CD4+ and CD8+ T cell repertoires was precluded by the use of bulk unsorted samples.

CDR1 and CDR2 are read off the germline V gene as SQVTM and ANQGSEA. Counted from cysteine to phenylalanine, this CDR3 has 14 amino acids. Here the CDR3 DNA is all that survives: 42 bases in frame from base 1. TCRbeta-specific cDNA was reverse-transcribed from about 0.45 ug total RNA using a constant-region primer and ProtoScript II reverse transcriptase. TCRbeta libraries were built with three nested multiplex PCR rounds, a slightly modified ARM-PCR procedure. Multiplex TRBV1-TRBV30 forward primers and a Cbeta reverse primer were used in the first two PCR rounds, each of which was run for around 10 cycles. Sample barcodes and Illumina adapters were attached in a final 25-cycle PCR using Deep VentR polymerase. Amplicons of 200-500 bp were gel-purified with a QIAquick gel extraction kit before sequencing. An Illumina HiSeq 2500 was used to sequence the TCRbeta amplicons, generating 250-bp paired-end reads. The source study handled its data this way. Trimmomatic v0.33 was used to quality-trim the reads, and FLASH v1.2.11 was used to merge paired reads so that full CDR3 sequences could be recovered. V, D and J germline segments were assigned to the rearranged TCRbeta sequences using MiGEC v1.2.1b. Clonotype statistics, along with Shannon-Wiener diversity indices, were calculated using VDJtools v1.0.0. Except for diversity analysis, only each sample's 250 most abundant clonotypes were used in subsequent analyses to reduce sampling bias. In TCRdb, the public reads were trimmed at Q25 with fastp and aligned with MiXCR, with productive beta chains retained. Every CDR3 protein is listed once, alongside the most common genes and DNA of its rows. The V and J calls and clone size are TCRdb's, not the authors'. For this sample there are 30,000 to 40,000 distinct CDR3 sequences; 70% to 80% appear just once. The ten largest clones add up to 16% of the sample.

Total RNA and DNA were co-extracted without cell sorting from about 19-30 mg of bulk tissue using the AllPrep DNA/RNA mini kit. Between November 2015 and early 2016, roughly 5 patients in China with histopathologically diagnosed primary liver carcinoma had their tumors surgically resected. At the time of sampling, the patients had chronic HBV infection and had not received any treatment. Five spatially separated regions were sampled from each tumor: the superior, inferior, left-lateral and right-lateral poles, plus the tumor centre. According to histology, viable tumor cells made up more than 80% of every tumor sample. Fresh tumor and adjacent tissue pieces were bisected, with one half stored in RNAlater at -80 degrees C and the other half sent for histology.

Recombination joined TRBV29-1 with TRBJ2-5; the D gene assignment is ambiguous. Source material: liver tumor tissue from sampling region 4. In light of the paper, this sample's cell subset or site label describes: tumor region T4, right-lateral pole. The TCR sequence derives from a middle-aged man with primary liver carcinoma and hepatitis B virus infection. The nucleotide sequence is given as TGCAGCGTCGAATTCCCAGCCGCCCATGAGACCCTGTACTTC. This sequence encodes CSVEFPAAHETLYF.